This TCR beta chain was sequenced for a study of regulatory T cells in long-lasting Graves disease. About the study: Graves' patients who were just diagnosed had used antithyroid drugs for under 3 months. Study-wide findings and caveats: Patients with persistent disease shared 2,900 or so public clonotypes, outpacing the approximately 920 shared by new patients.

Comments on this clonotype: The antigen is not known.

iRepertoire HTBI primers and Arm-PCR of CDR3 regions built TCR beta libraries. Using its own MiXCR run on the multiplex PCR reads, TCRdb lists one record per CDR3 protein. The sample holds 500,000 to 700,000 distinct CDR3 sequences, approximately 15% seen once. Noted time point: newly diagnosed GD, antithyroid drugs for less than 3 months. PBMC-extracted RNA yielded the TCR library. The same data also contributed to another study, on T cells in Graves' hyperthyroidism and ophthalmopathy. This second study says: In the first-round RT-PCR of the TCR CDR3, the HTBI primer set was used.

The sequence came from a woman in her thirties with Graves disease. The source was peripheral blood mononuclear cells (PBMCs), collected at new diagnosis, from a patient treated with antithyroid drugs.

The CDR3 region has the DNA TGCGCCAGCAGCCCCCAAAGGACAGGATGGGAGACCCAGTACTTC. Protein product: CASSPQRTGWETQYF. This sequence joins TRBV4-1 and TRBJ2-5; 7 bases are a match to TRBD1. Per germline, CDR1 MGHRA and CDR2 YSYEKL. V shed 4 bases and J 5 bases; nucleotides not matched to a gene: 10. This CDR3 has 15 residues.